The clone carrying this T cell receptor (beta chain) was recorded a few times. Its antigen is not known. The data were obtained in a study of response to subunit inactivated influenza vaccine. CDR1 is DFQATT and CDR2 is SNEGSKA in the germline V gene (reference sequence). V was trimmed by 4 bases and J by 5 bases, leaving 11 bases between them. This CDR3 comprises 12 residues. General study points: T cells newly recruited by each seasonal influenza vaccination are few, the authors suggested.

TCRdb redid the calling of the RT-PCR reads with MiXCR, one entry per CDR3 protein. This sample yields 160,000 or so distinct CDR3 sequences, of which around 9.9% are seen a single time; around 12% belongs to the top ten. Sequenced material: non-naive T cells sorted from PBMCs, taken more than 35 days after vaccination. The chain combines TRBV20-1 with TRBJ1-2; D remains ambiguous. The sequence was collected from a man aged 45 to 65 who received an inactivated influenza vaccine. CDR3 protein: CSANKLGYGYTF. CDR3 in DNA: TGCAGTGCTAATAAGTTGGGGTATGGCTACACCTTC.